Below, 23 T cell receptor beta chains from the same sample are listed, as sequenced in a study of blood T cell repertoires in COVID-19. The table came from immunoSEQ multiplex PCR; TCRdb's copy has only in-frame clones and leaves some out. Of 3,500 to 4,000 clones listed, 89% were seen once; the top ten hold 5% to 7%. Sequenced sample: peripheral blood. The receptors stem from a woman in her 70s with active COVID-19.

The chain employs TRBV28 and TRBJ2-7; 7 nucleotides line up with TRBD1. V shed 2 bases, J shed 3 bases, and the junction held 10 bases outside the gene matches. Germline CDR1 and CDR2: MDHEN and SYDVKM. The length of the CDR3 is 16 residues. This chain's CDR3 is CASSLIGTVTIYEQYF. CDR3 coding DNA: TGTGCCAGCAGTTTAATTGGGACAGTCACGATCTACGAGCAGTACTTC. The full variable domain, completed using reference TRBV28 and TRBJ2-7, is DVKVTQSSRYLVKRTGEKVFLECVQDMDHENMFWYRQDPGLGLRLIYFSYDVKMKEKGDIPEGYSVSREKKERFSLILESASTNQTSMYLCASSLIGTVTIYEQYFGPGTRLTVT.

This CDR3 reads CASSQERRTGNQPQHF. CDR3 in DNA: TGTGCCAGCAGCCAAGAAAGGAGGACAGGAAATCAGCCCCAGCATTTT. The V gene is TRBV3-1 (or the pseudogene TRBV3-2), the J gene TRBJ1-5; 7 bases are shared with TRBD1. After removal of 0 bases from V and 4 bases from J, the junction contained 6 bases not matched to a gene. The CDR3 contains 16 residues. Germline V gene data show CDR1 as LGHDT and CDR2 as YNNKEL (reference sequence).

This chain connects TRBV7-6 to TRBJ2-2, with 9 bases identical to TRBD2. CDR1 and CDR2 (germline): SGHVS, FNYEAQ. V lost 2 bases and J lost 0; bases outside the gene matches: 7. The CDR3 sequence is 18 residues long. DNA for the CDR3: TGTGCCAGCAGCTTACCGGGTAGCGGGGGAGCGAACACCGGGGAGCTGTTTTTT. This codes for CASSLPGSGGANTGELFF.

This clone was counted a few times. The V and J genes are TRBV30 and TRBJ1-2, with 8 bases fitting TRBD1. Per the germline V gene, CDR1 is GTSNPN and CDR2 is SVGIG (reference sequence). V was clipped by 1 base and J by 8 bases; unmatched bases: 9. This CDR3 is 14 amino acids long. CDR3 sequence reads: CAWSGLQGVRGYTF. Written as DNA, the CDR3 is TGTGCCTGGAGTGGATTACAGGGGGTCAGGGGCTACACCTTC.

The chain carries TRBV19 and TRBJ2-5; a weak D match, TRBD1 (5 bases). Trimming cost V 2 bases and J 5 bases, with 15 bases left between them. This CDR3 is built from 15 residues. Germline V gene lookup returns CDR1 LNHDA and CDR2 SQIVND (reference sequence). The CDR3 spells CASSIFPGSLETQYF. CDR3 sequence (DNA): TGTGCCAGTAGTATATTCCCAGGGTCCTTGGAGACCCAGTACTTC. The full variable domain, rest sourced from reference TRBV19 and TRBJ2-5, is DGGITQSPKYLFRKEGQNVTLSCEQNLNHDAMYWYRQDPGQGLRLIYYSQIVNDFQKGDIAEGYSVSREKKESFPLTVTSAQKNPTAFYLCASSIFPGSLETQYFGPGTRLLVL.

J is TRBJ1-2 and V is TRBV5-4; 7 bases map to TRBD1. Germline CDR1 and CDR2: SGHNT and YYREEE (reference sequence). There are 15 residues in the CDR3. With V trimmed by 4 bases and J by 8 bases, 14 bases remained unmatched. CDR3 nucleotide sequence: TGTGCCAGCAGCACCGGGACAGAAACCCTCGCGGGCTACACCTTC. As protein: CASSTGTETLAGYTF. Complete variable domain (other parts from reference TRBV5-4 and TRBJ1-2): ETGVTQSPTHLIKTRGQQVTLRCSSQSGHNTVSWYQQALGQGPQFIFQYYREEENGRGNFPPRFSGLQFPNYSSELNVNALELDDSALYLCASSTGTETLAGYTFGSGTRLTVV.

The chain carries TRBV7-2 and TRBJ2-7; 13 nucleotides match TRBD2. Germline loops: CDR1 SGHTA, CDR2 FQGNSA. The V gene end was trimmed by 5 bases and the J gene end by 7 bases; junction bases not matched to a gene: 14. CDR3 length equals 17 residues. CDR3 coding DNA: TGTGCCAGCAGCACGGGACTAGCGGGGTTAATCGGGTTGGAGCAGTACTTC. Encoded protein: CASSTGLAGLIGLEQYF.

This chain joins TRBV6-5 and TRBJ1-4, with 7 nucleotides matching TRBD1. CDR1 is MNHEY, CDR2 SVGAGI, per germline. J was trimmed by 8 bases and V by 6 bases; bases with no gene match: 9. The CDR3 is 14 amino acids. This CDR3 is CASRKGTEHEKLFF. The CDR3 region has the DNA TGTGCCAGCAGAAAAGGGACAGAACACGAAAAACTGTTTTTT.

The V and J genes are TRBV11-2 and TRBJ1-1, with 7 bases identical to TRBD1. From germline, CDR1 is SGHAT and CDR2 FQNNGV. Losses at the gene ends were 5 bases for V and 6 bases for J; bases not matched to a gene: 9. CDR3 size: 14 residues. CDR3: CASSDNRGNSEAFF. The CDR3, as DNA: TGTGCCAGCAGCGATAACAGGGGTAACTCTGAAGCTTTCTTT.

This clone was observed a few times. This chain joins TRBV7-9 and TRBJ1-1, with TRBD1 identical over 8 bases. Trimming took 5 bases from V and 6 from J; bases not matched to a gene: 14. This CDR3 region has 16 residues. CDR1 SEHNR and CDR2 FQNEAQ come from the germline V gene (reference sequence). The CDR3 bases are TGTGCCAGCAGCCTCCCCGGTGCGACAGGGGTCCCTGAAGCTTTCTTT. Encoded protein: CASSLPGATGVPEAFF.

This chain uses TRBV19 with TRBJ2-7; a weak D match, TRBD1 (5 bases). V lost 2 bases, J lost 3 bases, and 11 bases lay in between. CDR1 is LNHDA and CDR2 is SQIVND in the germline V gene (reference sequence). CDR3 length: 14 residues. CDR3 coding DNA: TGTGCCAGTAGTATATCAGGGCTTAACTACGAGCAGTACTTC. Translation: CASSISGLNYEQYF.

J is TRBJ1-2 and V is TRBV16; 9 bases are shared with TRBD1. V gave up 1 base and J gave up 6 bases; unmatched junction bases: 9. The CDR3 spans 16 residues. Germline lookup yields CDR1 KGHSY and CDR2 FQNENV. The CDR3 DNA reads TGTGCCAGCAGCCAATTGTCGACAGGGGGAGGGAATGGCTACACCTTC. This codes for CASSQLSTGGGNGYTF.

The V gene is TRBV9, the J gene TRBJ1-1; 9 nucleotides match TRBD1. Trimming removed 0 bases from V and 8 bases from J; junction bases left unmatched: 8. This CDR3 is built from 15 residues. Germline V gene sequence: CDR1 SGDLS, CDR2 YYNGEE. Written as DNA, the CDR3 is TGTGCCAGCAGCGTAGCGCCCGGACAGGGGAACGAAGCTTTCTTT. This encodes CASSVAPGQGNEAFF.

The chain combines TRBV30 with TRBJ1-1, with TRBD1 matching over 11 bases. Germline-derived CDR1 and CDR2 are GTSNPN and SVGIG (reference sequence). The CDR3 totals 14 residues. Germline trimming cut 4 bases from V and 4 bases from J; bases unmatched to any gene: 5. CDR3 sequence: CAWTRDRGVTEAFF. In DNA, the CDR3 is TGTGCCTGGACTCGGGACAGGGGGGTCACTGAAGCTTTCTTT.

This clone was picked up one time. The chain has TRBV5-8 and TRBJ2-5; TRBD1 aligns across 8 bases. J was trimmed by 1 base and V by 4 bases; bases with no gene match: 9. CDR3 length equals 16 residues. Germline values: CDR1 SGHTS, CDR2 YDEGEE. CDR3 protein: CASSLSPDRAQETQYF. The DNA for the CDR3 is TGTGCCAGCAGCCTAAGCCCGGACAGGGCCCAAGAGACCCAGTACTTC.

This chain's CDR3 is CAWNGNYEQYF. In nucleotides, the CDR3 is TGTGCCTGGAACGGTAACTACGAGCAGTACTTC. The genes are TRBV30 and TRBJ2-7; D gene uncertain. Germline assignment: CDR1 GTSNPN and CDR2 SVGIG (reference sequence). The V and J ends lost 4 bases and 3 bases respectively, with 7 bases between them. The CDR3 contains 11 residues.

The genes are TRBV2 and TRBJ2-7; 10 bases line up with TRBD2. The germline gives CDR1 SNHLY, CDR2 FYNNEI. The CDR3 loop spans 15 amino acids. V was pared by 2 bases and J by 3 bases, with 4 bases of the junction left unmatched. The CDR3 nucleotides read TGTGCCAGCAGTGAATTAGCGGGGGGCCACTACGAGCAGTACTTC. Its translation: CASSELAGGHYEQYF.

In DNA, the CDR3 is TGTGCCAGCAGGCGCACCCTTACAGATACGCAGTATTTT. As protein: CASRRTLTDTQYF. The chain has TRBV5-6 and TRBJ2-3; no clear D gene. CDR1 and CDR2 from the germline V gene are SGHDT and YYEEEE. The CDR3 is made up of 13 amino acids. The V end was cut by 5 bases, the J end by 3 bases, with 10 bases between.

This clone came up once. CDR3 protein: CASSSPGQGRTEAFF. CDR3 sequence (DNA): TGTGCCAGCAGCTCTCCGGGACAGGGAAGGACTGAAGCTTTCTTT. V is TRBV5-8 and J is TRBJ1-1, with TRBD1 matching over 9 bases. The length of the CDR3 is 15 residues. Germline CDR1 and CDR2: SGHTS and YDEGEE. Germline trimming cut 3 bases from V and 5 bases from J; bases unmatched to any gene: 8.

This chain joins TRBV25-1 and TRBJ2-3; 8 nucleotides agree with TRBD2. With 1 base clipped from V and 4 bases from J, the junction kept 7 bases outside the gene matches. Germline loops: CDR1 MGHDK, CDR2 SYGVNS. The CDR3 runs to 16 residues. The CDR3 DNA follows: TGTGCCAGCAGTGAATTGAAGGCGGGGGGCCCAGATACGCAGTATTTT. Translating gives CASSELKAGGPDTQYF.

This clone was observed a single time. V usage is TRBV2 and J usage is TRBJ2-1; 8 nucleotides line up with TRBD2. CDR1 is SNHLY and CDR2 is FYNNEI in the germline V gene. There are 17 residues in the CDR3. J was trimmed by 3 bases and V by 4 bases; bases with no gene match: 11. CDR3: CASSGLAGIHLYNEQFF. The CDR3 nucleotides read TGTGCCAGCAGTGGATTAGCGGGGATCCACCTCTACAATGAGCAGTTCTTC.

This chain uses TRBV15 with TRBJ2-2; D perhaps matches TRBD1 (6 bases). The CDR3 runs 17 residues. Germline V lookup: CDR1 LNHNV, CDR2 YYDKDF (reference sequence). Trimming removed 1 base from V and 0 bases from J, with 12 bases in between. In nucleotides, the CDR3 is TGTGCCACCAGCAGAGTACAGGGTGGGTCGAACACCGGGGAGCTGTTTTTT. It encodes CATSRVQGGSNTGELFF.

This clone appeared once. This chain joins TRBV7-9 and TRBJ2-3; TRBD1 agrees at 7 bases. Germline trimming cut 2 bases from V and 2 bases from J; bases unmatched to any gene: 4. CDR1 and CDR2 from the germline V gene are SEHNR and FQNEAQ (reference sequence). This CDR3 region has 15 residues. For the CDR3, the DNA is TGTGCCAGCAGCTTATACGAGGGGGCCACAGATACGCAGTATTTT. Amino acids: CASSLYEGATDTQYF.